This T cell receptor beta chain was retrieved from a study of cytomegalovirus exposure and HLA in healthy donors. Across the whole study: Assignment to the Caucasian-associated ancestry cluster applied to 75% to 85% of the roughly 420 genotyped donors.

V lost 5 bases and J lost 0, with 7 bases in between. Germline assignment: CDR1 MNHEY and CDR2 SVGAGI. The CDR3 totals 13 residues. It was with 60 Vbeta and 13 Jbeta primers that the PCR ran. Only in-frame clones appear in the TCRdb table, and some are missing; sequencing was by immunoSEQ multiplex PCR. The sample lists about 120,000 clones, 60% to 80% occurring once. General study points: A missense DCLRE1C variant was associated with V- and J-gene trimming of TCR beta chains in a later analysis, and an independent cohort replicated the association.

Regarding this clone: Its specificity is not known.

The sequence was collected from a human donor in good health. The rearrangement uses TRBV6-5 and TRBJ1-2; D is perhaps TRBD1 (6 bases). The source material was PBMCs. CDR3 sequence (DNA): TGTGCCAGCAGTACAGGGACTAACTATGGCTACACCTTC. As protein: CASSTGTNYGYTF.